Following are 14 T cell receptor beta chains from one sample sequenced in a study of technical replicates of blood from a few donors. The repertoire was sequenced with immunoSEQ multiplex PCR; TCRdb's copy has only in-frame clones and lacks some. This table holds about 66,000 clones, approximately 89% found once. The sample taken for sequencing was PBMCs. The source is a human donor in good health. Some clones in this sample may be carry-over from other donors' samples.

This clone was seen only once. The chain links TRBV7-2 to TRBJ2-7; TRBD1 agrees at 7 bases. Per germline, CDR1 SGHTA and CDR2 FQGNSA. This CDR3 region has 16 residues. V lost 5 bases and J lost 6; bases outside the gene matches: 16. For the CDR3, the DNA is TGTGCCAGCAGCCCTAACGTTCCGGGACAGTTGAGCGAGCAGTACTTC. Its protein product is CASSPNVPGQLSEQYF.

This clone was counted only a few times. V is TRBV19 and J is TRBJ2-1; 10 bases line up with TRBD2. Germline V gene sequence: CDR1 LNHDA, CDR2 SQIVND (reference sequence). V lost 5 bases to trimming and J lost 0 bases; unmatched junction nucleotides: 10. The CDR3 has 18 amino acids. The CDR3 DNA reads TGTGCCAGTAGTGATTTCCTAGCGGGAGTTTTCTCCTACAATGAGCAGTTCTTC. Translating gives CASSDFLAGVFSYNEQFF.

This clone has only one observation. The J gene is TRBJ2-1, the V gene TRBV19; 9 nucleotides agree with TRBD1. The CDR3 length is 12 residues. V gave up 10 bases and J gave up 8 bases; unmatched junction bases: 6. CDR1 is LNHDA and CDR2 is SQIVND in the germline V gene (reference sequence). This chain's CDR3 is CATAQGADEQFF. The DNA for the CDR3 is TGTGCCACGGCACAGGGGGCCGATGAGCAGTTCTTC.

The gene calls are TRBV5-1 and TRBJ2-7; 7 nucleotides line up with TRBD1. This CDR3 is built from 15 residues. With V trimmed by 1 base and J by 0 bases, 4 bases remained unmatched. The germline CDR1 and CDR2 sequences are SGHRS and YFSETQ. The CDR3 sequence is CASSLTGQSSYEQYF. The CDR3 DNA reads TGCGCCAGCAGCTTGACGGGACAGAGCTCCTACGAGCAGTACTTC.

This clone was recorded once. The gene calls are TRBV10-2 and TRBJ2-3; 7 nucleotides match TRBD2. J was trimmed by 4 bases and V by 2 bases; bases with no gene match: 6. CDR1 WSHSY and CDR2 SAAADI come from the germline V gene. This CDR3 is built from 15 residues. The CDR3 spells CASSELIGRADTQYF. For the CDR3, the DNA is TGCGCCAGCAGTGAGCTAATTGGGAGGGCAGATACGCAGTATTTT.

This clone was seen a single time. The chain combines TRBV5-5 with TRBJ1-2, with no clear D. The V end was cut by 4 bases, the J end by 4 bases, with 8 bases between. Germline loops: CDR1 SGHKS, CDR2 YYEKEE (reference sequence). CDR3 length equals 12 residues. For the CDR3, the DNA is TGTGCCAGCAGCCAAAGGAGCTATGGCTACACCTTC. It encodes CASSQRSYGYTF.

The J gene is TRBJ2-2, the V gene TRBV12-1; the D segment call TRBD2 is taken from the table without a DNA check. TRBV12-1 is marked as a pseudogene. This CDR3 has 16 residues. This chain's CDR3 is CASSYTSGGATGELFF. The CDR3 DNA is TGTGCCAGCAGTTATACTAGCGGGGGGGCCACCGGGGAGCTGTTTTTT.

The V call is TRBV5-5, the J call TRBJ1-3; TRBD1 agrees at 9 bases. V shed 4 bases, J shed 4 bases, and the junction held 9 bases outside the gene matches. Germline-derived CDR1 and CDR2 are SGHKS and YYEKEE (reference sequence). This CDR3 spans 16 amino acids. The CDR3 reads CASSGAGTGLGNTIYF. CDR3 nucleotide sequence: TGTGCCAGCAGCGGTGCCGGGACAGGGCTGGGAAACACCATATATTTT.

The chain joins TRBV7-2 to TRBJ1-2; TRBD1 might be the D (5 bases). The ends were cut back, 1 base at V and 8 bases at J, with 14 bases in the middle. In germline, CDR1 is SGHTA, CDR2 FQGNSA. The CDR3 loop spans 14 amino acids. CDR3: CASSLEVTASGYTF. CDR3 nucleotides: TGTGCCAGCAGCTTAGAGGTGACAGCCAGCGGCTACACCTTC.

The chain recombines TRBV18 with TRBJ2-7; 7 bases are shared with TRBD1. The V gene end was trimmed by 3 bases and the J gene end by 1 base; junction bases not matched to a gene: 3. The CDR3 runs to 14 residues. Germline CDR1 is KGHSH and CDR2 is LQKENI. The CDR3 here is CASSPATGSYEQYF. CDR3 in DNA: TGTGCCAGCTCACCCGCGACAGGGTCCTACGAGCAGTACTTC. The entire variable domain, with the rest obtained from reference TRBV18 and TRBJ2-7, is as follows: NAGVMQNPRHLVRRRGQEARLRCSPMKGHSHVYWYRQLPEEGLKFMVYLQKENIIDESGMPKERFSAEFPKEGPSILRIQQVVRGDSAAYFCASSPATGSYEQYFGPGTRLTVT.

Only one count was recorded for this clone. The chain carries TRBV5-1 and TRBJ2-3; D is unresolved. Trimming took 4 bases from V and 3 from J, leaving 6 bases between them. This CDR3 region has 12 residues. CDR1 is SGHRS, CDR2 YFSETQ, per germline. This CDR3 reads CASSQKTDTQYF. The CDR3 DNA sequence: TGCGCCAGCAGCCAAAAAACAGATACGCAGTATTTT. Supplemented by reference TRBV5-1 and TRBJ2-3, the full variable domain reads KAGVTQTPRYLIKTRGQQVTLSCSPISGHRSVSWYQQTPGQGLQFLFEYFSETQRNKGNFPGRFSGRQFSNSRSEMNVSTLELGDSALYLCASSQKTDTQYFGPGTRLTVL.

The J gene is TRBJ1-6, the V gene TRBV10-3, with D maybe TRBD1 (5 bases). CDR1 is ENHRY and CDR2 is SYGVKD in the germline V gene. CDR3 size: 14 residues. The ends were cut back, 1 base at V and 9 bases at J, with 10 bases in the middle. The CDR3 coding sequence is TGTGCCATCAGTGAGTTCGGGGGTAGTTCACCCCTCCACTTT. This translates into CAISEFGGSSPLHF.

The J gene is TRBJ2-1, the V gene TRBV30; 7 nucleotides line up with TRBD2. The ends lost 6 bases at V and 0 bases at J; junction bases unmatched: 5. CDR1 is GTSNPN, CDR2 SVGIG, per germline (reference sequence). The CDR3 spans 14 residues. CDR3 in DNA: TGTGCCTGTATAGCGGGTTACTCCTACAATGAGCAGTTCTTC. Translation gives CACIAGYSYNEQFF.

DNA of the CDR3: TGTGCCAGCAGCCGTAAGGGCGGAGGGCCCCCGCCTGAGCAGTTCTTC. It encodes CASSRKGGGPPPEQFF. This chain joins TRBV7-8 and TRBJ2-1; TRBD2 might be the D (6 bases). This CDR3 comprises 16 residues. V dropped 5 bases and J dropped 9 bases, with 23 bases sitting between them. From germline, CDR1 is SGHVS and CDR2 FQNEAQ.